The following is a T cell receptor beta chain sequence with its context. Its antigen is unidentified. Profiled with immunoSEQ multiplex PCR; TCRdb holds only in-frame clones, not every one. This table holds about 140,000 clones, roughly 90% found once. This specimen comes from a study of T cell responses to AZD1222 COVID-19 vaccine. Germline CDR1 reads LNHNV; CDR2 reads YYDKDF (reference sequence). The trim removed 8 bases at V and 14 bases at J, leaving 14 bases unmatched. The CDR3 is 13 amino acids. The study, taken as a whole, reports: White British ancestry dominated among donors, who included more females, and clonal diversity was possibly underestimated. It was only six AZD1222 recipients who were seropositive at baseline.

This chain links TRBV15 with TRBJ1-4; 7 bases align to TRBD1. The sequence came from an adult in good health. Sequences were derived from peripheral blood, sampled on day 0 of AZD1222 vaccination. The CDR3 spells CATAPRPGQTLFF. DNA for the CDR3: TGTGCCACCGCCCCTCGGCCGGGACAGACTCTGTTTTTT.